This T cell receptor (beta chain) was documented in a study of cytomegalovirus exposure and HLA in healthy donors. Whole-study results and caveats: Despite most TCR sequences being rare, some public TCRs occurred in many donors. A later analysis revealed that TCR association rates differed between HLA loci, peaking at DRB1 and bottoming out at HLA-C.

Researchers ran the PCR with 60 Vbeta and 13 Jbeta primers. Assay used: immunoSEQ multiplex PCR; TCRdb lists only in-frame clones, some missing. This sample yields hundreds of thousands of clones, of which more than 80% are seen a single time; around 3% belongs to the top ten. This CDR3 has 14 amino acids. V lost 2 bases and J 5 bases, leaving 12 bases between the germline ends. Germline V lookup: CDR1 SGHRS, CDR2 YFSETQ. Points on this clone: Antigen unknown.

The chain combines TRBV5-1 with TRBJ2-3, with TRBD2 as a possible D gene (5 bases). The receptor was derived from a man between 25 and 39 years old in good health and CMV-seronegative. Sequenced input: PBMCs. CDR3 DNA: TGCGCCAGCAGCTTTCGAGCGGAGATAGATACGCAGTATTTT. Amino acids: CASSFRAEIDTQYF.